The rows below give T cell receptor beta chains drawn from one sample of a study of neurological immune-mediated disorders. TCRdb recomputed calls from the 5' RACE reads with MiXCR, one row per CDR3 protein. The table lists about 46,000 distinct CDR3 sequences, about 2% of them singletons. Sequencing input: PBMCs. Every receptor here comes from a woman aged 40-49 years with multiple sclerosis. Both conserved end residues are part of each CDR3. The D gene is left open where the match is weak. A row's size may be missing; if present it is once, few, many or a size class.

size: many
J: TRBJ1-5
V: TRBV20-1
D: NA
DNA: TGCAGTGCTAGAGACAGGGGCGAAGACTGGCAGCCCCAGCATTTT
CDR3: CSARDRGEDWQPQHF

size: many
J: TRBJ1-2
V: TRBV10-2
D: NA
DNA: TGCGCCAGCCGCTTCGGGGAGTGGGGCTACACCTTC
CDR3: CASRFGEWGYTF

size: many
J: TRBJ2-1
V: TRBV10-3
D: TRBD1
DNA: TGTGCCATCAGTGAGCCGGGACAGAACAATGAGCAGTTCTTC
CDR3: CAISEPGQNNEQFF

size: many
J: TRBJ2-1
V: TRBV5-1
D: NA
DNA: TGCGCCAGCAGCCCTGAGGGGGAGAAGAAGCTCTTC
CDR3: CASSPEGEKKLF

size: many
J: TRBJ2-7
V: TRBV5-5
D: NA
DNA: TGTGCCAGCAGCTTGGCCCGGGGGACCTACGAGCAGTACTTC
CDR3: CASSLARGTYEQYF

size: many
J: TRBJ2-1
V: TRBV4-1
D: TRBD2
DNA: TGCGCCAGCAGCCAAGGGGGGGGGATCTACAATGAGCAGTTCTTC
CDR3: CASSQGGGIYNEQFF

size: many
J: TRBJ2-3
V: TRBV5-1
D: TRBD1
DNA: TGCGCCAGCAGCATGGGGGACAGGGCTAGCACAGATACGCAGTATTTT
CDR3: CASSMGDRASTDTQYF

size: NA
J: TRBJ2-5
V: TRBV5-1
D: NA
DNA: TGCGCCAGCAGCTTGGTTCACCGCTCTGAGGGGGAGACCCAGTACTTC
CDR3: CASSLVHRSEGETQYF

size: many
J: TRBJ2-7
V: TRBV5-1
D: TRBD1
DNA: TGCGCCAGCAGCTTTGGGACAGGGCACTACGAGCAGTACTTC
CDR3: CASSFGTGHYEQYF

size: many
J: TRBJ2-3
V: TRBV20-1
D: NA
DNA: TGCAGTGCCATCAGGGGGGGCGCAGATACGCAGTATTTT
CDR3: CSAIRGGADTQYF

size: many
J: TRBJ1-1
V: TRBV5-1
D: NA
DNA: TGCGCCAGCAGCGGTGGACAGTGGGACACTGAAGCTTTCTTT
CDR3: CASSGGQWDTEAFF

size: many
J: TRBJ1-6
V: TRBV6-5
D: NA
DNA: TGTGCCAGCAGTTACTCGGGCGGGTCCCTGGGTTCACCCCTCCACTTT
CDR3: CASSYSGGSLGSPLHF

size: many
J: TRBJ1-2
V: TRBV12-3/TRBV12-4
D: NA
DNA: TGTGCCAGCAGTTTGGGGTATCGGGATGGCTACACCTTC
CDR3: CASSLGYRDGYTF

size: many
J: TRBJ1-1
V: TRBV10-3
D: TRBD1
DNA: TGTGCCATCAGTGTAAGACAGGGGGAGGACACTGAAGCTTTCTTT
CDR3: CAISVRQGEDTEAFF

size: many
J: TRBJ2-7
V: TRBV4-1
D: TRBD1
DNA: TGCGCCAGCAGCCAATACCGGACAGGCTCCTACGAGCAGTACTTC
CDR3: CASSQYRTGSYEQYF

size: many
J: TRBJ2-2
V: TRBV14
D: TRBD1
DNA: TGTGCCAGCAGTCCTCTCCGGCCGGGACAGCTTAGAACACCCGGGGAGCTGTTTTTT
CDR3: CASSPLRPGQLRTPGELFF

size: many
J: TRBJ1-5
V: TRBV3-1
D: NA
DNA: TGTGCCAGCAGCCAGTCTGGGGGGGGTCAGCCCCAGCATTTT
CDR3: CASSQSGGGQPQHF

size: many
J: TRBJ1-5
V: TRBV5-1
D: TRBD1
DNA: TGCGCCAGCAGCGGGGGACAGGGTCAGCCCCAGCATTTT
CDR3: CASSGGQGQPQHF

size: many
J: TRBJ2-3
V: TRBV4-1
D: NA
DNA: TGCGCCAGCAGCCTAGGGGGGGGGTCCTACACAGATACGCAGTATTTT
CDR3: CASSLGGGSYTDTQYF

size: many
J: TRBJ1-3
V: TRBV20-1
D: TRBD1
DNA: TGCAGTGCCCAGGACAGGAACTCTGGAAACACCATATATTTT
CDR3: CSAQDRNSGNTIYF

size: NA
J: TRBJ1-2
V: TRBV3-1
D: TRBD1
DNA: TGTGCCAGCAGCCAAGGAGGGGGCGGTGGCTACACCTTC
CDR3: CASSQGGGGGYTF

size: many
J: TRBJ1-6
V: TRBV27
D: NA
DNA: TGTGCCAGCAGTTTAAGTGGGGGGATGAATTCACCCCTCCACTTT
CDR3: CASSLSGGMNSPLHF

size: many
J: TRBJ1-1
V: TRBV29-1
D: NA
DNA: TGCAGCGTTGTTGTCCAGGCTGAGGGTGAAGCTTTCTTT
CDR3: CSVVVQAEGEAFF

size: many
J: TRBJ1-2
V: TRBV9
D: NA
DNA: TGTGCCAGCAGCGTAGGGAGCCTAAACGGCTACACCTTC
CDR3: CASSVGSLNGYTF

size: many
J: TRBJ1-5
V: TRBV27
D: NA
DNA: TGTGCCAGCAGCCCGCAGTCTGGTCAGCCCCAGCATTTT
CDR3: CASSPQSGQPQHF

size: many
J: TRBJ1-3
V: TRBV20-1
D: NA
DNA: TGCAGTGCTAGTCGGACAGCTGGAAACACCATATATTTT
CDR3: CSASRTAGNTIYF

size: many
J: TRBJ2-7
V: TRBV5-1
D: NA
DNA: TGCGCCAGCAGCTCCCCAGGCCCTACCTACGAGCAGTACTTC
CDR3: CASSSPGPTYEQYF

size: many
J: TRBJ2-7
V: TRBV12-3/TRBV12-4
D: NA
DNA: TGTGCCAGCAGTTCCTACAGGAGTCCCAGCTACGAGCAGTACTTC
CDR3: CASSSYRSPSYEQYF

size: many
J: TRBJ2-4
V: TRBV20-1
D: NA
DNA: TGCAGTGCTAGAGATCCCAGGCACACTTTAAACATTCAGTACTTC
CDR3: CSARDPRHTLNIQYF

size: many
J: TRBJ1-1
V: TRBV7-9
D: NA
DNA: TGTGCCAGCAGCTTATCAGGGGAGGAAGCTTTCTTT
CDR3: CASSLSGEEAFF

size: many
J: TRBJ2-7
V: TRBV5-5
D: NA
DNA: TGTGCCAGCAGCTTGGCCCCGGGGTATCACGAGCAGTACTTC
CDR3: CASSLAPGYHEQYF

size: many
J: TRBJ2-7
V: TRBV6-6
D: NA
DNA: TGTGCCAGCAGCCATAGGCAGGGGTTACCTGGGGACGAGCAGTACTTC
CDR3: CASSHRQGLPGDEQYF

size: many
J: TRBJ1-6
V: TRBV20-1
D: TRBD1
DNA: TGCAGTGCTGCGGCCGGGACAGGGGACGCTATAACCTTTAATTCACCCCTCCACTTT
CDR3: CSAAAGTGDAITFNSPLHF

size: many
J: TRBJ1-2
V: TRBV5-1
D: NA
DNA: TGCGCCAGCAGTTTTGGTCCCGGAGGATATGGCTACACCTTC
CDR3: CASSFGPGGYGYTF

size: many
J: TRBJ2-7
V: TRBV20-1
D: NA
DNA: TGCAGTGCTAGAGATGGGAGGTGGACAGAGGTCGAGCAGTACTTC
CDR3: CSARDGRWTEVEQYF

size: many
J: TRBJ2-3
V: TRBV20-1
D: TRBD2
DNA: TGCAGTGCTAGCGGGACTAGCGGGGGAAGCACAGATACGCAGTATTTT
CDR3: CSASGTSGGSTDTQYF